These 24 T cell receptor beta chains were sequenced from one sample in a study of regulatory T cells in long-lasting Graves disease. HTBI primers from iRepertoire and Arm-PCR of CDR3 regions yielded the TCR beta libraries. A single record per CDR3 protein comes from TCRdb applying MiXCR to the multiplex PCR reads. The table lists about 500,000 distinct CDR3 sequences, more than 10% of them singletons. Time point given: newly diagnosed GD, antithyroid drugs for less than 3 months. PBMC RNA was the source of the TCR library. These data are also associated with another study on T cells in Graves' hyperthyroidism and ophthalmopathy.

The specimen was peripheral blood mononuclear cells (PBMCs), collected at new diagnosis, from a patient treated with antithyroid drugs. The receptors were gathered from a woman in her thirties with Graves disease.

The chain joins TRBV3-1 to TRBJ1-2; unclear D gene. The V and J ends lost 2 bases and 4 bases respectively, with 14 bases between them. CDR1 and CDR2 (germline): LGHDT, YNNKEL (reference sequence). This CDR3 spans 15 amino acids. CDR3 DNA: TGTGCCAGCAGCCAAAACATTCAGTCCGCCTATGGCTACACCTTC. Translating gives CASSQNIQSAYGYTF.

This clonotype showed up just a few times. The chain links TRBV10-3 to TRBJ1-1; D uncertain. Trimming stripped 2 bases from V and 4 bases from J, with 5 bases between. The germline V gene encodes CDR1 ENHRY and CDR2 SYGVKD. The length of the CDR3 is 12 residues. The DNA for the CDR3 is TGTGCCATCAGTGAGAGAACCACTGAAGCTTTCTTT. Translating gives CAISERTTEAFF.

A few counts support this clonotype. The rearrangement uses TRBV7-9 and TRBJ1-2; maybe TRBD1 (5 bases). V was shortened by 5 bases and J by 5 bases, with 15 bases between the two germline ends. In germline, CDR1 is SEHNR, CDR2 FQNEAQ (reference sequence). The CDR3 is 14 amino acids. The chain's CDR3 is CASSPTGPTYGYTF. The DNA for the CDR3 is TGTGCCAGCAGCCCGACGGGGCCCACATATGGCTACACCTTC.

The table lists this clonotype with many counts. This chain uses TRBV24-1 with TRBJ2-5; D call uncertain. V dropped 3 bases and J dropped 1 base, with 23 bases sitting between them. Germline V gene lookup returns CDR1 KGHDR and CDR2 SFDVKD. The CDR3 totals 19 residues. CDR3 coding DNA: TGTGCCACCAGTGATCCGGTGACTGATCCCGTACCGTTCCAAGAGACCCAGTACTTC. It is translated as CATSDPVTDPVPFQETQYF.

This clonotype was recorded a few times. The chain couples TRBV19 to TRBJ1-2; D possibly corresponds to TRBD1 (6 bases). Trimming cost V 5 bases and J 3 bases, with 13 bases left between them. CDR1 and CDR2 (germline): LNHDA, SQIVND (reference sequence). The CDR3 is 14 residues long. DNA for the CDR3: TGTGCCAGTAGTTCGCACAGGGAGGACTATGGCTACACCTTC. Protein sequence: CASSSHREDYGYTF.

The gene calls are TRBV5-1 and TRBJ1-2; 7 bases match TRBD1. The germline CDR1 and CDR2 sequences are SGHRS and YFSETQ. The CDR3 contains 14 residues. Unmatched junction bases numbered 7, after V lost 0 bases and J lost 8 bases. The CDR3 spells CASSLDRGFGGYTF. CDR3 coding DNA: TGCGCCAGCAGCTTGGACAGGGGTTTCGGGGGCTACACCTTC.

Ten or more counts support this clonotype. The V gene is TRBV10-3, the J gene TRBJ2-5; D is ambiguous. Germline lookup yields CDR1 ENHRY and CDR2 SYGVKD. V shed 7 bases and J shed 4 bases, with 16 bases lying between them. This CDR3 is 14 amino acids long. In nucleotides, the CDR3 is TGTGCCATCAAGGGTCCCGGGTTAGGAGAGACCCAGTACTTC. It codes for CAIKGPGLGETQYF.

In its sample, this clonotype was seen many times. V and J are TRBV2 and TRBJ2-1, with 12 bases aligning to TRBD2. The CDR3 covers 15 residues. The junction had 3 bases not matched to a gene; V was cut back by 6 bases and J by 3 bases. CDR1 is SNHLY, CDR2 FYNNEI, per germline. As DNA, the CDR3 is TGTGCCAGCAGCTGGACTAGCGGGGACTACAATGAGCAGTTCTTC. Translation: CASSWTSGDYNEQFF.

This clonotype has a count of ten or more. The rearrangement joins TRBV19 to TRBJ2-1; 9 positions agree with TRBD2. The CDR3 consists of 13 residues. Losses at the gene ends were 8 bases for V and 8 bases for J; bases not matched to a gene: 7. From germline, CDR1 is LNHDA and CDR2 SQIVND (reference sequence). CDR3 DNA sequence: TGTGCCAGTTCAGCTAGCGGGACCTATGAGCAGTTCTTC. It yields the protein CASSASGTYEQFF.

The sample holds many counts of this clonotype. V is TRBV19 and J is TRBJ2-1; D possibly uses TRBD1 or TRBD2 (5 bases each). V lost 3 bases, J lost 3 bases, and 9 bases lay in between. The CDR3 runs 14 residues. Germline V gene sequence: CDR1 LNHDA, CDR2 SQIVND (reference sequence). In DNA, the CDR3 is TGTGCCAGTAGTATGGGGACCGACTACAATGAGCAGTTCTTC. Translated: CASSMGTDYNEQFF.

This clonotype was picked up many times. CDR3 residues: CASSLPHTGTGDEKLFF. CDR3 in DNA: TGTGCCAGCAGCTTGCCCCACACCGGGACAGGGGATGAAAAACTGTTTTTT. The J gene is TRBJ1-4, the V gene TRBV7-9; 10 bases map to TRBD1. With V trimmed by 3 bases and J by 6 bases, 10 bases remained unmatched. CDR1 is SEHNR and CDR2 is FQNEAQ in the germline V gene (reference sequence). CDR3 length: 17 residues.

The J gene is TRBJ1-5, the V gene TRBV5-6; TRBD1 might be the D (6 bases). V was pared by 1 base and J by 5 bases, with 10 bases between. The CDR3 is made up of 14 amino acids. Per germline, CDR1 SGHDT and CDR2 YYEEEE. Here the CDR3 DNA reads TGTGCCAGCAGCTTGTCGGGGGCCCATCAGCCCCAGCATTTT. It encodes CASSLSGAHQPQHF.

The chain is built from TRBV5-4 and TRBJ2-1; D not certain. This CDR3 has 14 residues. The germline CDR1 and CDR2 sequences are SGHNT and YYREEE (reference sequence). Trimming left V 2 bases short and J 4 bases short, with 10 bases between. The CDR3 region is CASSLNVQYNEQFF. The CDR3 DNA reads TGTGCCAGCAGCTTAAACGTGCAATACAATGAGCAGTTCTTC.

This clonotype was seen repeatedly, ten times or more. This chain joins TRBV12-3 or TRBV12-4 and TRBJ1-3, with D maybe TRBD1 (5 bases). Between the trimmed V and J ends, which lost 6 bases and 0 bases, there was a span of 12 bases. There are 15 residues in the CDR3. The CDR3 here is CASRTDSLSGNTIYF. The CDR3 coding sequence is TGTGCCAGCAGGACCGACAGCCTCTCTGGAAACACCATATATTTT.

This clonotype was detected only a few times. The chain joins TRBV6-5 to TRBJ2-1; D remains unclear. Germline assignment: CDR1 MNHEY and CDR2 SVGAGI. Trimming removed 4 bases at V and 3 bases at J, with 10 bases between. This CDR3 has 14 amino acids. The CDR3 loop is CASSFIFVYNEQFF. The CDR3 DNA sequence: TGTGCCAGCAGTTTTATCTTTGTCTACAATGAGCAGTTCTTC.

V and J are TRBV19 and TRBJ1-2; 7 bases are a match to TRBD1. V lost 5 bases and J lost 4; bases outside the gene matches: 4. The CDR3 runs 13 residues. Germline CDR1 LNHDA, CDR2 SQIVND (reference sequence). CDR3 protein: CASSDRVSYGYTF. Here the CDR3 DNA reads TGTGCCAGTAGTGACAGGGTTAGCTATGGCTACACCTTC.

This clonotype was picked up a small number of times. V is TRBV5-1 and J is TRBJ2-3; D is uncertain. V dropped 0 bases and J dropped 6 bases, with 14 bases sitting between them. From germline, CDR1 is SGHRS and CDR2 YFSETQ. CDR3 size: 15 residues. The CDR3 nucleotides read TGCGCCAGCAGCTTGGGTCTATTCCAATCGGATACGCAGTATTTT. Translated, it gives CASSLGLFQSDTQYF. The entire variable domain, with the rest obtained from reference TRBV5-1 and TRBJ2-3, is as follows: KAGVTQTPRYLIKTRGQQVTLSCSPISGHRSVSWYQQTPGQGLQFLFEYFSETQRNKGNFPGRFSGRQFSNSRSEMNVSTLELGDSALYLCASSLGLFQSDTQYFGPGTRLTVL.

For this clonotype: A read error is possible here, since a much larger clone lies one base away. The rearrangement links TRBV20-1 to TRBJ2-7; no clear D. The germline gives CDR1 DFQATT, CDR2 SNEGSKA (reference sequence). The CDR3 covers 11 residues. The DNA of the CDR3 is TGCAGTGCTAGAGGATACTACGGGCAGTACTTC. Its translation is CSARGYYGQYF.

This clonotype was counted at least ten times. The chain combines TRBV10-3 with TRBJ1-1, with TRBD1 as a possible D gene (5 bases). CDR1 is ENHRY and CDR2 is SYGVKD in the germline V gene. The CDR3 is 15 amino acids. V lost 6 bases, J lost 1 base, and 15 bases lay in between. Written as DNA, the CDR3 is TGTGCCATCAGCAGGGATTTGCCCCCGAACACTGAAGCTTTCTTT. Translating gives CAISRDLPPNTEAFF.

This clonotype has at least ten counts. The rearrangement links TRBV28 to TRBJ2-1, with D possibly TRBD2 on 5 matching bases. The germline V gene has CDR1 MDHEN and CDR2 SYDVKM. V lost 7 bases to trimming and J lost 4 bases, with 14 bases between them. This CDR3 contains 14 residues. CDR3: CASKIQGLYNEQFF. The DNA for the CDR3 is TGTGCCAGCAAAATCCAAGGACTTTACAATGAGCAGTTCTTC.

The rearrangement links TRBV9 to TRBJ2-1; D might be TRBD1 (6 bases). V was pared by 3 bases and J by 7 bases, with 14 bases between. Looked up from germline, CDR1 is SGDLS and CDR2 is YYNGEE. The length of the CDR3 is 14 residues. The CDR3, as DNA: TGTGCCAGCAGCGCCGGGACATTGGGGAATGAGCAGTTCTTC. Its translation is CASSAGTLGNEQFF. Combining the CDR3 with reference TRBV9 and TRBJ2-1 gives the whole variable domain DSGVTQTPKHLITATGQRVTLRCSPRSGDLSVYWYQQSLDQGLQFLIQYYNGEERAKGNILERFSAQQFPDLHSELNLSSLELGDSALYFCASSAGTLGNEQFFGPGTRLTVL.

This clonotype was picked up many times. V gene TRBV5-5 combines with J gene TRBJ2-7; TRBD2 matches 15 bases. Germline assignment: CDR1 SGHKS and CDR2 YYEKEE (reference sequence). After removal of 4 bases from V and 1 base from J, the junction contained 0 bases not matched to a gene. The CDR3 covers 15 residues. CDR3 in DNA: TGTGCCAGCAGCGGGACTAGCGGGAGGTCCTACGAGCAGTACTTC. Translated: CASSGTSGRSYEQYF. Full variable domain (remainder filled in from reference TRBV5-5 and TRBJ2-7): DAGVTQSPTHLIKTRGQQVTLRCSPISGHKSVSWYQQVLGQGPQFIFQYYEKEERGRGNFPDRFSARQFPNYSSELNVNALLLGDSALYLCASSGTSGRSYEQYFGPGTRLTVT.

This chain connects TRBV2 to TRBJ2-5; 10 bases line up with TRBD2. The CDR3 loop spans 14 amino acids. Trimming took 8 bases from V and 0 from J; bases not matched to a gene: 3. Germline lookup yields CDR1 SNHLY and CDR2 FYNNEI. This CDR3 is CASFGTSDQETQYF. CDR3 in DNA: TGTGCCAGCTTCGGGACTAGCGACCAAGAGACCCAGTACTTC.

V gene TRBV6-5 combines with J gene TRBJ1-5; D might be TRBD1 (5 bases). The V gene lost 4 bases and the J gene lost 6 bases, with 16 bases spanning the gap. CDR1 MNHEY and CDR2 SVGAGI come from the germline V gene. This CDR3 contains 15 residues. In DNA, the CDR3 is TGTGCCAGCAGTTCTCGCAGCAGGGCAGGTCAGCCCCAGCATTTT. Translating gives CASSSRSRAGQPQHF.